The rows below give T cell receptor beta chains drawn from one sample of a study of CD8+CD57+ T cells in acquired aplastic anemia. TCRdb re-called the reads with MiXCR, one entry per CDR3 protein. The profile shows some 120,000 distinct CDR3 sequences, approximately 41% of them singletons. Sequencing was carried out using sorted CD4+, CD8+, or CD8+CD57+ T cells (not recorded which) from PBMCs. Receptors originate from a human donor with aplastic anemia. CDR3s include the opening cysteine and the closing phenylalanine or tryptophan. The order of the fields is clone size, D gene, J gene, V gene, CDR3 DNA, CDR3 protein. A D gene is named only where the DNA matches it firmly. Rows may omit the clone size; those that give it use once, few, many or a size class.

. | . | TRBJ2-1 | TRBV12-5 | TGTGCTAGTGGTTTTGGGCGGGATCTGTCCTACAGTGAGCAGTTCTTC | CASGFGRDLSYSEQFF
many | TRBD2 | TRBJ2-2 | TRBV2 | TGTGCCAGCAGTATACTCAGCGGGGCGAACACCGGGGAGCTGTTTTTT | CASSILSGANTGELFF
once | TRBD1 | TRBJ1-1 | TRBV20-1 | TGCAGTGCCAGAGTGGGGGACAGGGGGGCTTTCTTT | CSARVGDRGAFF
. | . | TRBJ1-2 | TRBV28 | TGTGCCAACAGTCCCCGGGACCTAAGCTTCTATGGCTACACCTTC | CANSPRDLSFYGYTF
. | TRBD2 | TRBJ2-2 | TRBV9 | TGTGCCAGCAGCGGACTAGCGGGGTTCACCGGGGAGCTGTTTTTT | CASSGLAGFTGELFF
many | . | TRBJ2-5 | TRBV19 | TGTGCCAGTAGTATAGATACCAGGGGCCCCGGGACCCAGTACTTC | CASSIDTRGPGTQYF
. | TRBD1 | TRBJ1-1 | TRBV5-5 | TGTGCCAGCAGCCTGGACAGGGCTCGTCTGAACACTGAAGCTTTCTTT | CASSLDRARLNTEAFF
few | . | TRBJ1-1 | TRBV19 | TGTGCCAGTAGTATAGGACGGAGGAGAGAAGCTTTCTTT | CASSIGRRREAFF
many | . | TRBJ2-2 | TRBV10-3 | TGTGCCACCGGGGGTCCGAACACCGGGGAGCTGTTTTTT | CATGGPNTGELFF
. | . | TRBJ1-1 | TRBV19 | TGTGCCAGTAGATCCGGGGGGGACACTGAAGCTTTCTTT | CASRSGGDTEAFF
few | . | TRBJ1-2 | TRBV19 | TGTGCCACACGGACGGTTGAGAACTATGGCTACACCTTC | CATRTVENYGYTF
many | TRBD1 | TRBJ2-7 | TRBV20-1 | TGCAGTGCTGCCGGGACAGGGTATCGTCGGGAGTACTTC | CSAAGTGYRREYF
. | . | TRBJ1-1 | TRBV19 | TGTGCCAGCTCACCAAAGACAGAGAACACTGAAGCTTCCTTT | CASSPKTENTEASF
. | . | TRBJ1-5 | TRBV7-8 | TGTGCCAGCAGCTTAGCGGGCCCGACGCGTCAGCCCCAGCATTTT | CASSLAGPTRQPQHF
. | TRBD1 | TRBJ2-3 | TRBV6-1 | TGTGCCAGCCTAGAATCCGGGACAGCCACAGATACGCAGTATTTT | CASLESGTATDTQYF
. | TRBD2 | TRBJ2-7 | TRBV2 | TGTGCCAGCAGTGGAAGTACGTCGGGGGGCGAGCAGTACTTC | CASSGSTSGGEQYF
many | . | TRBJ2-7 | TRBV7-2 | TGTGCCAGCAGCTTGGTGACGGACTCCTACGAGCAGTACTTC | CASSLVTDSYEQYF
many | . | TRBJ2-7 | TRBV11-2 | TGTGCCAGCAGCTCACCCGGCAGGACGGTGGACTACTACGAGCAGTACTTC | CASSSPGRTVDYYEQYF
. | . | TRBJ2-7 | TRBV2 | TGTGCCAGCAGTCGGGATGAAGTCGAGCAGTACTTC | CASSRDEVEQYF
. | . | TRBJ2-5 | TRBV7-2 | TGTGCCAGCAGCGATCAGGGGATACAAGAGACCCAGTACTTC | CASSDQGIQETQYF
. | . | TRBJ2-2 | TRBV4-1 | TGCGCCAGCAGCCAAGAGGCTGGGCTAGTGACCGGGGAGCTGTTTTTT | CASSQEAGLVTGELFF
few | . | TRBJ1-2 | TRBV25-1 | TGTGCCAGCAGTGAACGGGGGATCTATGGCTACACCTTC | CASSERGIYGYTF
many | . | TRBJ1-3 | TRBV2 | TGTGCCAGCGGGCTGGGAAACACCATATATTTT | CASGLGNTIYF
few | TRBD2 | TRBJ2-7 | TRBV7-2 | TGTGCCAGCAGCTCGGGACTAGCGGGGAACTACGAGCAGTACTTC | CASSSGLAGNYEQYF
. | TRBD2 | TRBJ2-5 | TRBV7-3 | TGTGCCAGCAGCTTCAGGGCCGGGACTAGCGGGGCGAGAGAGACCCAGTACTTC | CASSFRAGTSGARETQYF
few | . | TRBJ1-2 | TRBV15 | TGTGCCACCAGCAGTGAATTATCAGACTATGGCTACACCTTC | CATSSELSDYGYTF
many | . | TRBJ2-1 | TRBV3-1 | TGTGCCAGCAGCCAATATGGGTCAGGCTATGAGCAGTTCTTC | CASSQYGSGYEQFF
once | . | TRBJ1-1 | TRBV7-2 | TGTGCCAGCAGTCTCCGCCGGGAGGGCACTGAAGCTTTCTTT | CASSLRREGTEAFF
many | TRBD1 | TRBJ2-7 | TRBV4-2 | TGTGCCAGCAGCCAGGGACCCGGGACAGATCCCGCCTACGAGCAGTACTTC | CASSQGPGTDPAYEQYF
. | TRBD1 | TRBJ2-1 | TRBV7-3 | TGTGCCAGCGGTACCTCCGGGACAGACAATGGGCGGTTCTTC | CASGTSGTDNGRFF
many | . | TRBJ1-2 | TRBV9 | TGTGCCAGCAGCGTAGCGGGGGTCGAAGGCTACACCTTC | CASSVAGVEGYTF
. | TRBD2 | TRBJ2-7 | TRBV10-2 | TGCGCCAGCAGTTTAGCGGGCTGGGCCTACGAGCAGTACTTC | CASSLAGWAYEQYF
many | . | TRBJ1-4 | TRBV10-2 | TGCGCCAGCAGTGAGACGACAACTAATGAAAAACTGTTTTTT | CASSETTTNEKLFF
few | . | TRBJ2-7 | TRBV19 | TGTGCCAGTAGTCTTACAGGTTCGGGCTACGAGCAGTACTTC | CASSLTGSGYEQYF
. | . | TRBJ2-7 | TRBV20-1 | TGCAGTGCACGCCCCAACCCCGGGGACTACGAGCAGTACTTC | CSARPNPGDYEQYF
many | TRBD1 | TRBJ2-5 | TRBV5-8 | TGTGCCAGCAGCACTATAGACAGGGATCGAGAGACCCAGTACTTC | CASSTIDRDRETQYF
many | TRBD1 | TRBJ1-2 | TRBV4-3 | TGCGCCACCCGGGGGGCACATACAGGGGACGATGGCTACACCTTC | CATRGAHTGDDGYTF
. | TRBD1 | TRBJ1-2 | TRBV4-3 | TGCGCCAGCAGCCTGCCGGGACAGGCGAGTAGCCACACCTTT | CASSLPGQASSHTF
many | TRBD1 | TRBJ1-2 | TRBV6-5 | TGTGCCAGCAGCCAGGGGGCCCAGAATCCCTATGGCTACACCTTC | CASSQGAQNPYGYTF
. | . | TRBJ1-1 | TRBV26 | TGTGCCAGCAGCTTAGTGGCAGGGGCGGTGAACACTGAAGCTTTCTTT | CASSLVAGAVNTEAFF
. | TRBD1 | TRBJ1-1 | TRBV30 | TGTGCCTCTGGGACAGGAACTGAAGCTTTCTTT | CASGTGTEAFF
. | . | TRBJ2-3 | TRBV13 | TGTGCCAGCAGCTTGGTTGGGGGGTCGGCGGATACGCAGTATTTT | CASSLVGGSADTQYF
. | . | TRBJ2-6 | TRBV29-1 | TGCAGCGTTGCCCGGACCGGGGCCAACGTCCTGACTTTC | CSVARTGANVLTF
many | TRBD1 | TRBJ1-6 | TRBV7-9 | TGTGCCAGCAGCCCGGACAGGAGGGGTTCACCCCTCCACTTT | CASSPDRRGSPLHF
. | . | TRBJ2-2 | TRBV15 | TGTGCCACCAGCAGAGACCGGACAGATTTCACCGGGGAGCTGTTTTTT | CATSRDRTDFTGELFF